This T cell receptor (beta chain) was obtained from a study of cytomegalovirus exposure and HLA in healthy donors. A word on this clone: Its antigen remains unknown.

Germline V gene lookup returns CDR1 LNHNV and CDR2 YYDKDF (reference sequence). This CDR3 is 14 amino acids long. The V end was cut by 2 bases, the J end by 5 bases, with 10 bases between. Method: immunoSEQ multiplex PCR; TCRdb's copy keeps in-frame clones and lacks some. The sample records some 250,000 clones, about 86% being singletons. The study, taken as a whole, reports: With high specificity and sensitivity, the classifier reportedly diagnosed cytomegalovirus status. A later analysis found first-cohort TCR clusters tended to co-occur in the roughly 120 validation repertoires. Specificity for CMV antigens was confirmed in vitro for three of the CMV-associated chains.

The sequenced material came from PBMCs. This receptor was identified in a woman in her thirties in good health and CMV-seropositive. The rearrangement uses TRBV15 and TRBJ1-3, with unresolved D. The CDR3: CATSRTETRNTIYF. The CDR3 DNA sequence: TGTGCCACCAGCAGAACAGAGACCCGAAACACCATATATTTT.